This is a list of T cell receptor beta chains from one sample in a study of long-term antiretroviral therapy in people with HIV. Data came from immunoSEQ multiplex PCR; TCRdb stores just in-frame clones and leaves some out. The sample lists about 19,000 clones, over 80% occurring once. Sample: unsorted PBMCs, taken 2.1 years after starting antiretroviral therapy. The origin of the receptors is a man aged 18 to 35 with HIV. Each CDR3 is given with its conserved first and last residue. The D gene is left open where the match is weak. The size entry is marked missing in some rows and otherwise reads once, few, many or a size class.

V gene	D gene	clone size	J gene	CDR3 DNA	CDR3 protein
TRBV27	.	.	TRBJ1-4	TGTGCCAGCAGTTTCTCGGGACGGTTGAATGAAAAACTGTTTTTT	CASSFSGRLNEKLFF
TRBV4-2	TRBD1	.	TRBJ2-7	TGTGCCAGCAGCCACCTCCTCCGCGGCAGGGGGCGACAGGAGCAGTACTTC	CASSHLLRGRGRQEQYF
TRBV5-1	.	.	TRBJ2-7	TGCGCCAGCAGCTTTTCATATCCAGGGCCCTACGAGCAGTACTTC	CASSFSYPGPYEQYF
TRBV5-6	.	.	TRBJ2-7	TGTGCCAGCTCTGATGGGATCTCCTACGAGCAGTACTTC	CASSDGISYEQYF
TRBV23-1	.	.	TRBJ1-1	TGCGCCAGCAGTCAAAAGTCCCCCATGAACACTGAAGCTTTCTTT	CASSQKSPMNTEAFF
TRBV4-1	.	few	TRBJ1-1	TGCGCCAGCAGCCAAGTTGGATCCAGAGTCACTGAAGCTTTCTTT	CASSQVGSRVTEAFF
TRBV19	.	.	TRBJ1-1	TGTGCCAGTAGCCCCCTACCTGGGGGGCGCGAGAACACTGAAGCTTTCTTT	CASSPLPGGRENTEAFF
TRBV7-8	.	.	TRBJ2-7	TGTGCCAGCAGCTATAATAGGGTCCTAGGCGGAGAGATTACCTACGAGCAGTACTTC	CASSYNRVLGGEITYEQYF
TRBV7-2	TRBD2	.	TRBJ2-1	TGTGCCAGCAGCTTAGTCGGACTAGCGGGTCACGATGAGCAGTTCTTC	CASSLVGLAGHDEQFF
TRBV6-5	.	.	TRBJ1-1	TGTGCCAGCAGTCAGGGGCCCCAAGCTTTCTTT	CASSQGPQAFF
TRBV4-1	.	.	TRBJ1-6	TGCGCCAGCAGCCAAGAATATTCACCCCTCCACTTT	CASSQEYSPLHF
TRBV6-1	TRBD1	.	TRBJ2-7	TGTGCCAGCAGTGTCGAACGCACCGGGACAGGCTCCTACGAGCAGTACTTC	CASSVERTGTGSYEQYF
TRBV6-1	.	.	TRBJ1-2	TGTGCCAGCAGTGTTAGAGCTGACAGAGGCGATGGCTACACCTTC	CASSVRADRGDGYTF
TRBV5-6	TRBD2	.	TRBJ2-7	TGTGCCAGCAGCTTGGCCAGCGGGGGGTTTTTCGAGCAGTACTTC	CASSLASGGFFEQYF
TRBV18	.	once	TRBJ1-2	TGTGCCAGCTCACCAGGTGCGGCTCCGGCCGGCTACACCTTC	CASSPGAAPAGYTF
TRBV4-1	.	few	TRBJ2-7	TGCGCCAGCAGCCACCAAGACGTCCCCGGGTACGAGCAGTACTTC	CASSHQDVPGYEQYF
TRBV29-1	.	.	TRBJ1-1	TGCAGCGTTTCAGGAGGCACTGAAGCTTTCTTT	CSVSGGTEAFF
TRBV19	TRBD1	once	TRBJ1-2	TGTGCCAGTAGCCCCACCCAGGGGGCGCATGGCTACACCTTC	CASSPTQGAHGYTF
TRBV9	.	.	TRBJ2-1	TGTGCCAGCAGCGTAGAACCGAACGCCTACAATGAGCAGTTCTTC	CASSVEPNAYNEQFF
TRBV19	TRBD1	.	TRBJ1-4	TGTGCCAGTAGTATAGGGACAGGGAATGAAAAACTGTTTTTT	CASSIGTGNEKLFF
TRBV19	.	.	TRBJ2-3	TGTGCCAGTAGTCCCAGGGCCGCTAGGAATACGCAGTATTTT	CASSPRAARNTQYF
TRBV2	.	.	TRBJ1-4	TGTGCCAGCAGTTGGGGCTCAACTAATGAAAAACTGTTTTTT	CASSWGSTNEKLFF
TRBV5-4	TRBD2	.	TRBJ2-2	TGTGCCAGCAGCTTGGCCCGGGGGGACGCGAACACCGGGGAGCTGTTTTTT	CASSLARGDANTGELFF
TRBV18	.	.	TRBJ1-1	TGTGCCAGCTCACCCCCAACCGGTACAACTGAAGCTTTCTTT	CASSPPTGTTEAFF
TRBV7-6	TRBD1	.	TRBJ2-1	TGTGCCAGCAGCTACGGACAGGGGGTCGATGAGCAGTTCTTC	CASSYGQGVDEQFF
TRBV7-2	.	.	TRBJ2-1	TGTGCCAGCAGCTTCGGCCCCAATGAGCAGTTCTTC	CASSFGPNEQFF
TRBV30	TRBD2	.	TRBJ2-1	TGTGCCTGGAGTATGGGACTAGTATACAATGAGCAGTTCTTC	CAWSMGLVYNEQFF
TRBV6-1	TRBD1	.	TRBJ1-2	TGTGCCGGGGGGGAGGGGGACAGGGTTTACTATGGCTACACCTTC	CAGGEGDRVYYGYTF
TRBV9	TRBD2	.	TRBJ2-1	TGTGCCAGCAGCGAAGGGACTAGCGGGGGTGATGAGCAGTTCTTC	CASSEGTSGGDEQFF
TRBV7-6	TRBD1	few	TRBJ1-2	TGTGCCAGCAGCTCGTGGGACAGCGGCCCTTATGGCTACACCTTC	CASSSWDSGPYGYTF
TRBV2	.	.	TRBJ2-7	TGTGCCAGACGGACAGTGACTGGAGAGCAGTACTTC	CARRTVTGEQYF
TRBV30	.	.	TRBJ2-7	TGTGCCTGCACCTCCGGGGGCTCCTACGAGCAGTACTTC	CACTSGGSYEQYF
TRBV5-6	.	.	TRBJ2-7	TGTGCCAGCAACCCTACCAAATTAAGCGGCAGCTCCTACGAGCAGTACTTC	CASNPTKLSGSSYEQYF
TRBV29-1	TRBD2	.	TRBJ2-7	TGCAGCGTTGACCCAAGCGGGAGTCACGAGCAGTACTTC	CSVDPSGSHEQYF
TRBV13	.	.	TRBJ1-2	TGTGCCAGCAGCTCCGGGGTTAACTATGGCTACACCTTC	CASSSGVNYGYTF
TRBV5-5	.	.	TRBJ1-3	TGTGCCAGCAGCTTGTCGAGGCCGGGCTCTGGAAACACCATATATTTT	CASSLSRPGSGNTIYF
TRBV30	.	.	TRBJ1-2	TGTGCCTGGAGTATAGACAGTCTTAACTATGGCTACACCTTC	CAWSIDSLNYGYTF
TRBV19	TRBD2	.	TRBJ2-3	TGTGCCAGTAGTATAGGGCGGCTAGCGGCCTTCACAGATACGCAGTATTTT	CASSIGRLAAFTDTQYF
TRBV7-3	.	once	TRBJ2-3	TGTGCCAGCAGCTTAACCTCGGGAGGCACAGATACGCAGTATTTT	CASSLTSGGTDTQYF
TRBV4-3	.	.	TRBJ1-2	TGCGCCAGCAGCCAAGTCGTACAGAGTAACTATGGCTACACCTTC	CASSQVVQSNYGYTF
TRBV10-3	TRBD1	.	TRBJ1-2	TGTGCCATCAGCTTCCAGGGGGCGGGTGGCTACACCTTC	CAISFQGAGGYTF
TRBV10-3	TRBD1	.	TRBJ1-1	TGTGCCAACGGACAGGGGGGGACTGAAGCTTTCTTT	CANGQGGTEAFF
TRBV30	.	.	TRBJ2-7	TGTGCCTGGAGTAGGGGACGGGATTCCTACGAGCAGTACTTC	CAWSRGRDSYEQYF
TRBV14	.	once	TRBJ2-3	TGTGCCAGCAGCCAAGGGGGGGCTGACACAGATACGCAGTATTTT	CASSQGGADTDTQYF
TRBV6-1	TRBD1	.	TRBJ1-5	TGTGCCAGCGGAGGACAGGGGTACCAGCCCCAGCATTTT	CASGGQGYQPQHF
TRBV7-2	.	.	TRBJ1-1	TGTGCCAGCAGCTTTCCTAGGAACACTGAAGCTTTCTTT	CASSFPRNTEAFF
TRBV7-9	TRBD1	.	TRBJ2-7	TGTGCCAGCAGCTCTTCAGGGGACAGGGACTACGAGCAGTACTTC	CASSSSGDRDYEQYF
TRBV27	TRBD2	.	TRBJ2-1	TGTGCCAGCAGTTTTCTTGGGACTAGAATTAATGAGCAGTTCTTC	CASSFLGTRINEQFF
TRBV7-3	TRBD2	.	TRBJ2-5	TGTGCCAGCAGCCCCGGGACTAGCGATTTGGAGACCCAGTACTTC	CASSPGTSDLETQYF
TRBV18	TRBD1	.	TRBJ1-2	TGTGCCAGCTCACCACGGCCCCCCAGGGGGCCACACGGGGGCTACACCTTC	CASSPRPPRGPHGGYTF